This T cell receptor (beta chain) originates from a study of PD-1 blockade in mismatch repair-deficient tumors. As for the study in general: Patients had approximately 11 mismatch repair-deficient cancer types and were previously treated and progressing. Whole-study results and caveats: Tumor-resident clones, often undetectable pretreatment in blood, expanded then contracted after pembrolizumab.

Germline CDR1 is MDHEN and CDR2 is SYDVKM. Trimming stripped 2 bases from V and 5 bases from J, with 12 bases between. The CDR3 is 14 amino acids. As concerns this clone: Antigen unknown.

Assay: immunoSEQ multiplex PCR; the TCRdb copy retains only in-frame clones and omits some. The sample carries about 68,000 clones, 60% to 80% recorded once. Sequenced here: peripheral blood, sampled 2 weeks after starting pembrolizumab. The source is an adult with mismatch repair-deficient cancer. The chain carries TRBV28 and TRBJ1-2; D remains ambiguous. The CDR3 spells CASSLKGSFYGYTF. CDR3 nucleotide sequence: TGTGCCAGCAGTTTAAAGGGCAGCTTTTATGGCTACACCTTC.